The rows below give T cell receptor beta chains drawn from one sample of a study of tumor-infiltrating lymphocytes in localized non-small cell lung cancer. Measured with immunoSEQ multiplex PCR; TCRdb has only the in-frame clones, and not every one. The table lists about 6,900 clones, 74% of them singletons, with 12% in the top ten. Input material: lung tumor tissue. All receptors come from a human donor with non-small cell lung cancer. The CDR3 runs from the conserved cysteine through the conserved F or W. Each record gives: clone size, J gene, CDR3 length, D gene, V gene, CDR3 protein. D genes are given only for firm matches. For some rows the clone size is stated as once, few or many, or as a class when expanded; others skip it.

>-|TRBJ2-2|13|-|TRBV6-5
CASRVRATGELFF
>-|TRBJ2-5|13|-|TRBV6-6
CASSYSWRETQYF
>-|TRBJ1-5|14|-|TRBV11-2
CASSSQAVNQPQHF
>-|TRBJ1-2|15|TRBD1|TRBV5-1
CASSLRPDRGEGYTF
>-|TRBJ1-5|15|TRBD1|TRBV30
CAWTLTGGDNQPQHF
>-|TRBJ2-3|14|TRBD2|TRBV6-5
CASQSGGEVDTQYF
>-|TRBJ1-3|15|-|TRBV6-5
CASSYSYLSGNTIYF
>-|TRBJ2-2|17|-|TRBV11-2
CASSLDPEAANTGELFF
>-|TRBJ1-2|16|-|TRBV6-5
CASSYRGGRTDYGYTF
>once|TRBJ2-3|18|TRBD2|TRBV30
CAWSVPLAGAGGTDTQYF
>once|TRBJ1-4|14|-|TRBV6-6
CASSSRGGQEKLFF
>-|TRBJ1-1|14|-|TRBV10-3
CAISEGTKRAEAFF
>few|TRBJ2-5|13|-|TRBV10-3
CAAVRERGETQYF
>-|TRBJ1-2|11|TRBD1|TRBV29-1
CSVPGQGGYTF
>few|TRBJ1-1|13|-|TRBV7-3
CASSLGLYTEAFF
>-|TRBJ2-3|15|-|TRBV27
CASSPLFRGTDTQYF
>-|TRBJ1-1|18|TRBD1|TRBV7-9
CASSLVYRGRQRDTEAFF
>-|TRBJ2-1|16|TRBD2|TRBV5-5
CASSQGLAGYNNEQFF
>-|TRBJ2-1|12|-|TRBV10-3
CAINDRDNEQFF
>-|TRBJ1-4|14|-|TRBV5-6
CASNGPATNEKLFF
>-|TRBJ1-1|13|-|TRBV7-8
CASSSLRDTEAFF
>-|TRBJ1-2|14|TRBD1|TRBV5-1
CASSLGQGNYGYTF
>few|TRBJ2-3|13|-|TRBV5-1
CASSLVSTDTQYF
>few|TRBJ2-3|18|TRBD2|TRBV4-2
CASSPGLAGGPSTDTQYF
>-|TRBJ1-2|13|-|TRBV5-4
CASSPEDNYGYTF
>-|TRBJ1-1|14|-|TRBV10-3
CAISDLPSGGGAFF
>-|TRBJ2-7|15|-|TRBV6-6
CASSYSGTGVYEQYF
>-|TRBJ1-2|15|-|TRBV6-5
CASSSPAVPNYGYTF
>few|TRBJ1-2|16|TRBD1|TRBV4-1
CASSQEAGQGDYGYTF
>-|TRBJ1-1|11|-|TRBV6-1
CASRYTTEAFF
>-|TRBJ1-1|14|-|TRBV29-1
CSVRVGQGVIGAFF
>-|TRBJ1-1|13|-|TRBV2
CASKPGLGTEAFF
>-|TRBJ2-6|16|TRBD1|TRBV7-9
CASTPGQGAGANVLTF
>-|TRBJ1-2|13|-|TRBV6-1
CASSARDIYGYTF
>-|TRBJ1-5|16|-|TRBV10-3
CAISESLGNSNQPQHF
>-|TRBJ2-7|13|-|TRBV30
CAWAGKGFYEQYF
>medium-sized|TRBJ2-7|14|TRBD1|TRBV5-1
CASSWGQGAYEQYF
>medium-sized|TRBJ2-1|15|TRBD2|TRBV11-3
CASSHSGSSYNEQFF
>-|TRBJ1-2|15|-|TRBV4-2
CASSQGATINYGYTF
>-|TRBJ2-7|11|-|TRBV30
CAWSLVYEQYF
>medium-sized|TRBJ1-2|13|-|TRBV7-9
CASSLRRGRGYTF
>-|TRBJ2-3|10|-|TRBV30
CAWEEDTQYF
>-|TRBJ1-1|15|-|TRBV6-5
CASSKRGAGGTEAFF
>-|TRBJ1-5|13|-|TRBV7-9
CASSLFSGQPQHF
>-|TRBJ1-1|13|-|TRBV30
CAWSRDRNTEAFF
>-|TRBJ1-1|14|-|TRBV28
CASSFQGKDTEAFF
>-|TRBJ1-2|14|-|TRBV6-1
CASRNGGARLGYTF
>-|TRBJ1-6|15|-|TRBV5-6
CASSLDLDSPSPLHF
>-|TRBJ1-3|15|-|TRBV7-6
CASSLADLAGNTIYF
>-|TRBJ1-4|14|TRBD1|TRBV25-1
CASSGGGQPEKLFF
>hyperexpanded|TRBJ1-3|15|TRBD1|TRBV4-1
CASSKGQVDGNTIYF
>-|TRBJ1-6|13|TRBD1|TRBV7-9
CASSRGLDSPLHF
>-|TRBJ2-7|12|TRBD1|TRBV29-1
CSVGTGTYEQYF